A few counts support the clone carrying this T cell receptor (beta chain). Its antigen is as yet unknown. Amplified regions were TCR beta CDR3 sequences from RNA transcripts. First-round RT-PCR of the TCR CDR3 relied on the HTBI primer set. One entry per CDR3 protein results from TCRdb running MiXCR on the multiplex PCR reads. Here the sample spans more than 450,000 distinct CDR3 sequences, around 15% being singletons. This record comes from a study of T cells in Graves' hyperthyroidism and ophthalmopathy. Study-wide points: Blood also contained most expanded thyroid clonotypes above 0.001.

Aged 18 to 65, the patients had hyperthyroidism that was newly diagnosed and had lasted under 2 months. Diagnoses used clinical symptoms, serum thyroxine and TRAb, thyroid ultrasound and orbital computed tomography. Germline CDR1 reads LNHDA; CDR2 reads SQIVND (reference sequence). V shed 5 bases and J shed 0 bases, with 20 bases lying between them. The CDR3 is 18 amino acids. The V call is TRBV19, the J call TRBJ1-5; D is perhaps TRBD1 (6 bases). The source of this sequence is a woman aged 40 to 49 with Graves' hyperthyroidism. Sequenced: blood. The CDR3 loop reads CASSVRGGLLYSNQPQHF. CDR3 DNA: TGTGCCAGTAGTGTACGGGGGGGGCTACTTTATAGCAATCAGCCCCAGCATTTT.